The sequence of this TCR beta chain was determined in a study of blood T cell repertoires in COVID-19 (dated by TCRdb to 2018 to 2020). Study-wide context: Samples from collaborators originated in the United States, Italy and Spain and spanned both the acute and convalescent phases of COVID-19. The material from the prospective study consisted of cDNA or gDNA derived from T cells, B-cell-depleted T cells, or PBMCs. The dataset comprised deeply sampled blood TCRbeta repertoires from subjects exposed to, actively infected with, or recovered from COVID-19. A freely available public database, intended as a resource for researchers studying the immune response to SARS-CoV-2, is where the repertoires were released. Samples were obtained from the ongoing ImmuneRACE study (first 160 participants) and from some 1,200 subjects provided by 6 global collaborators. Sample metadata almost always included a de-identified subject ID, COVID-19 status, age in years and sex. Where available, HLA class I and class II types were taken from metadata supplied by the sample provider and were not determined by assay-based typing. What the work shows at the level of the full study, not this receptor alone: The quantity of clinical and demographic metadata differed by source and by participant and was supplied without curation.

Participants in the prospective study were aged roughly 18 to 95 years, lived in some 24 United States geographic areas, and enrolled through a virtual design. In the prospective study, participants were assigned to cohorts based on the clinical history participants reported in a screening survey and a study questionnaire. Exposed participants were defined as having been in contact with someone with a PCR-confirmed or clinician-diagnosed COVID-19 case within 2 weeks of study entry. Each participant in the prospective study had whole blood, serum and a nasopharyngeal or oropharyngeal swab collected by mobile phlebotomists. Additional blood draws and questionnaires over an approximately two-month period could optionally be provided by prospective study participants. Blood samples from the prospective study were shipped frozen or at room temperature prior to DNA extraction. This clone was detected only once. This clone's antigen is unknown. No much larger clonotype is one base removed from it; base qualities were not supplied.

V is cut by 5 bases and J by 8 bases, and the space between the germline ends is 7 bases. As encoded in the germline V gene (reference sequence), CDR1 is LNHDA while CDR2 is SQIVND. The CDR3 numbers 11 residues from cysteine through phenylalanine. Here the CDR3 DNA is all that survives: 33 bases in frame from base 1. TCRbeta CDR3 regions were amplified from genomic DNA by means of the immunoSEQ Assay, a bias-controlled multiplex PCR. In the authors' own workflow: Within the assay, amplification of reference gene primers was used to estimate how many nucleated cells each sample contained. To quantify the absolute abundance of each unique TCRbeta CDR3 rearrangement, sequence reads were collapsed and filtered. For each sample, productive Simpson clonality was calculated as the square root of Simpson's diversity index over productive rearrangements. The table was pulled from immuneACCESS by TCRdb, which kept in-frame rearrangements only. Such tables lose some clones; where checked, under half of the loss comes from unresolved V genes, and the rest has no known cause. The V and J calls and clone size were taken over from that table, and D and trimming were inferred from the DNA. The sample table records hundreds of thousands of clones; 70% to 90% of these occur just once. The top ten clonotypes cover 3.5% to 5.5% of the sample.

The rearranged chain carries TRBV19 and TRBJ2-1; TRBD1 is a weak D gene call, 5 bases matching. The source material was PBMCs or T cells enriched from blood (not recorded which). This receptor was identified in a woman under 40 who had been exposed to COVID-19. The DNA sequence follows: TGTGCCAGTAGTGACAGTCATGAGCAGTTCTTC. Translated, this is CASSDSHEQFF.